Following are 14 T cell receptor beta chains from one sample sequenced in a study of vaccination and CD4 T cells after COVID-19. Sequence data for DNA of cultured CD4+ T cells were generated by the Oncomine TCR Beta short-read assay. TCRdb re-called the PCR reads through MiXCR, storing one row per CDR3 protein. The table has some 10,000 distinct CDR3 sequences, around two fifths seen once. Their antigens remain unidentified. Described treatment: roughly ten-day PBMC culture with coronavirus spike peptide pools or control peptides (ViraFEST assay). The sample consisted of CD4+ T cells from blood, cultured in vitro. The receptors shown here come from a human donor who had recovered from COVID-19.

This clonotype has just one count. The chain employs TRBV12-3 or TRBV12-4 and TRBJ2-7; D possibly corresponds to TRBD2 (6 bases). Trimming shortened V by 5 bases and J by 0 bases, and 11 bases separated the two germline ends. This CDR3 comprises 14 residues. The CDR3 sequence: CASSRGLPSYEQYF. CDR3 DNA: TGTGCCAGCAGTAGGGGACTCCCCTCCTACGAGCAGTACTTC.

V and J are TRBV20-1 and TRBJ1-2, with D tentatively TRBD1 (5 bases). Germline assignment: CDR1 DFQATT and CDR2 SNEGSKA (reference sequence). Trimming took off 1 base at V and 7 bases at J, with 19 bases between the two ends. The CDR3 is 15 residues long. As DNA, the CDR3 is TGCAGTGCTAGAGTCCAGGGTCCCGGGGGGGGTGGCTACACCTTC. Protein product: CSARVQGPGGGGYTF.

The V and J genes are TRBV20-1 and TRBJ1-2; no firm D call. Between the trimmed V and J ends, which lost 0 bases and 0 bases, there was a span of 14 bases. Germline V gene lookup returns CDR1 DFQATT and CDR2 SNEGSKA (reference sequence). The CDR3 contains 16 residues. This CDR3 reads CSARDLRVVTNYGYTF. The CDR3 coding sequence is TGCAGTGCTAGAGATCTCCGGGTGGTTACTAACTATGGCTACACCTTC.

This chain joins TRBV27 and TRBJ2-3; D may be TRBD1 (6 bases). Germline V gives CDR1 MNHEY, CDR2 SMNVEV (reference sequence). This CDR3 has 12 residues. V was pared by 5 bases and J by 6 bases, with 9 bases between. CDR3 amino acids: CASSPRGDTQYF. The CDR3, as DNA: TGTGCCAGCAGTCCCAGGGGTGATACGCAGTATTTT.

This clonotype has only a few counts. As DNA, the CDR3 is TGTGCCAGCAGTTTGGGAGTGGAGGGGGCAAGGACTGAAGCTTTCTTT. Translating gives CASSLGVEGARTEAFF. This chain uses TRBV12-3 or TRBV12-4 with TRBJ1-1, with TRBD1 matching over 7 bases. V was pared by 3 bases and J by 5 bases, with 12 bases of the junction left unmatched. This CDR3 spans 16 amino acids.

This clonotype occurred a few times. Compared with germline, one end of the junction differs, possibly owing to a read error. This sequence joins TRBV7-7 and TRBJ2-5; D gene ambiguous. CDR3 length equals 15 residues. From germline, CDR1 is SSHAT and CDR2 FNYEAQ (reference sequence). The DNA of the CDR3 is TGTGCTAGCAGCTTAGGAGCCGGGCCACAGGAGACCCAGTACTTC. This gives the protein CASSLGAGPQETQYF.

This clonotype has just a few counts. This sequence joins TRBV6-1 and TRBJ2-5, with 7 bases that match TRBD2. The V gene's germline CDR1 is MNHNS and CDR2 SASEGT. The CDR3 is made up of 15 amino acids. V shed 7 bases, J shed 5 bases, and the junction held 13 bases outside the gene matches. CDR3 loop: CASTLIWGGDETQYF. The CDR3 coding sequence is TGTGCCAGCACTCTAATTTGGGGGGGGGACGAGACCCAGTACTTC.

This chain links TRBV10-2 with TRBJ2-7; D possibly corresponds to TRBD2 (5 bases). Germline V CDR1 and CDR2: WSHSY, SAAADI. This CDR3 contains 15 residues. The germline V and J ends were trimmed by 0 bases and 3 bases, with 12 bases remaining between them. CDR3 region: CASSESGIINYEQYF. The CDR3 DNA reads TGCGCCAGCAGTGAGTCCGGGATAATCAACTACGAGCAGTACTTC.

The rearrangement joins TRBV2 to TRBJ1-2; no clear D gene. With 8 bases removed from V and 2 bases from J, the gap between germline ends came to 6 bases. CDR3 length: 11 residues. Germline CDR1 and CDR2: SNHLY and FYNNEI. This CDR3 reads CASSVNYGYTF. The CDR3 DNA is TGTGCCAGCTCAGTAAACTATGGCTACACCTTC. The full variable domain, in which reference TRBV2 and TRBJ1-2 provide the parts outside the CDR3, is EPEVTQTPSHQVTQMGQEVILRCVPISNHLYFYWYRQILGQKVEFLVSFYNNEISEKSEIFDDQFSVERPDGSNFTLKIRSTKLEDSAMYFCASSVNYGYTFGSGTRLTVV.

As for this clonotype: The junction differs from germline at one of its ends, possibly a read error. The gene calls are TRBV5-1 and TRBJ2-3; 14 bases are shared with TRBD2. The length of the CDR3 is 16 residues. Germline V gene lookup returns CDR1 SGHRS and CDR2 YFSETQ. CDR3: CASRPGLAGATDAQYF. CDR3 sequence (DNA): TGCGCCAGCAGGCCGGGACTAGCGGGGGCCACAGATGCGCAGTATTTT.

This clonotype was seen only a few times. J is TRBJ1-5 and V is TRBV6-4; 9 bases match TRBD1. The CDR3 is 16 amino acids. The J segment lost 7 bases and the V segment lost 6 bases, leaving 13 bases of the junction unmatched. CDR1 MRHNA and CDR2 SNTAGT come from the germline V gene. CDR3 nucleotides: TGTGCCAGCAGGCCGGGACAGGGTGGAAGTCGGCAGCCCCAGCATTTT. Translating it yields CASRPGQGGSRQPQHF.

The chain uses TRBV19 and TRBJ2-3, with 9 positions matching TRBD1. The CDR3 spans 14 residues. Germline CDR1 reads LNHDA; CDR2 reads SQIVND (reference sequence). V lost 4 bases to trimming and J lost 3 bases; unmatched junction nucleotides: 2. CDR3 nucleotide sequence: TGTGCCAGTAGTAAGGACAGGGGAACAGATACGCAGTATTTT. Residues: CASSKDRGTDTQYF.

The J gene is TRBJ1-2, the V gene TRBV6-5; TRBD1 might be the D (6 bases). There are 13 residues in the CDR3. V was pared by 2 bases and J by 6 bases, with 10 bases between. Germline V gene sequence: CDR1 MNHEY, CDR2 SVGAGI. DNA of the CDR3: TGTGCCAGCAGTTACACAGGGCTTGATGGCTACACCTTC. As protein: CASSYTGLDGYTF.

This rearrangement joins TRBV10-3 to TRBJ1-6, with D unresolved. V lost 3 bases to trimming and J lost 0 bases, with 9 bases between them. This CDR3 is 16 amino acids long. Germline V gene data show CDR1 as ENHRY and CDR2 as SYGVKD. As DNA, the CDR3 is TGTGCCATCAGTGACCCCGTTGGCTCCTATAATTCACCCCTCCACTTT. Protein product: CAISDPVGSYNSPLHF.